This passage covers 12 T cell receptor beta chains from one sample sequenced in a study of cytotoxic CD8 clonotypes in ibrutinib-treated CLL. Here immunoSEQ multiplex PCR was the method, and the copy in TCRdb shows in-frame clones only, minus some. The sample lists about 150,000 clones, 76% occurring once. The material was PBMCs, obtained after 24 months of ibrutinib treatment. The receptors shown here come from a human donor with chronic lymphocytic leukemia.

Concerning this clone itself: The junction does not match germline at one end; this may be a read error. V usage is TRBV7-2 and J usage is TRBJ2-2; D call uncertain. CDR3 size: 15 residues. The V gene's germline CDR1 is SGHTA and CDR2 FQGNSA. CDR3 in amino acids: CASSLAGPNPGELFF. CDR3 nucleotides: TGTGCCAGCAGCTTAGCGGGCCCGAACCCCGGGGAGCTGTTTTTT.

This chain links TRBV2 with TRBJ2-1, with a weak D call TRBD2 (5 bases). The V and J ends lost 8 bases and 0 bases respectively, with 17 bases between them. In germline, CDR1 is SNHLY, CDR2 FYNNEI. The CDR3 extends over 16 amino acids. The CDR3 nucleotides are TGTGCCAGCCAAACCCGAGCGGCGAGCTCCTACAATGAGCAGTTCTTC. It translates to CASQTRAASSYNEQFF.

The V and J genes are TRBV7-9 and TRBJ1-5; no definite D call. Trimming took 5 bases from V and 0 from J, leaving 14 bases between them. Germline-derived CDR1 and CDR2 are SEHNR and FQNEAQ (reference sequence). The CDR3 spans 16 residues. DNA for the CDR3: TGTGCCAGCAGCCCTTGGACTGGGCATAGCAATCAGCCCCAGCATTTT. It codes for CASSPWTGHSNQPQHF. Supplemented by reference TRBV7-9 and TRBJ1-5, the full variable domain reads DTGVSQNPRHKITKRGQNVTFRCDPISEHNRLYWYRQTLGQGPEFLTYFQNEAQLEKSRLLSDRFSAERPKGSFSTLEIQRTEQGDSAMYLCASSPWTGHSNQPQHFGDGTRLSIL.

The CDR3 DNA reads TGTGCCAGCAGCCGCGACAGGGTGGGGGAGCAGTACTTC. Translating gives CASSRDRVGEQYF. V gene TRBV11-2 combines with J gene TRBJ2-7; 7 bases match TRBD1. V was pared by 5 bases and J by 7 bases, with 8 bases of the junction left unmatched. This CDR3 spans 13 amino acids. CDR1 and CDR2 from the germline V gene are SGHAT and FQNNGV.

The J gene is TRBJ2-2, the V gene TRBV10-3; 8 nucleotides line up with TRBD1. Germline V gene lookup returns CDR1 ENHRY and CDR2 SYGVKD. This CDR3 comprises 12 residues. With V trimmed by 6 bases and J by 6 bases, 0 bases remained unmatched. The CDR3 region is CAIRQGAGELFF. CDR3 DNA: TGTGCCATCAGACAGGGGGCCGGGGAGCTGTTTTTT.

This clone was observed a single time. The chain joins TRBV25-1 to TRBJ2-5; TRBD2 matches 10 bases. CDR3 length: 16 amino acids. Trimming took 3 bases from V and 4 from J; bases not matched to a gene: 8. Germline CDR1 reads MGHDK; CDR2 reads SYGVNS. DNA of the CDR3: TGTGCCAGCAGTGAGGAAGCGGGAGGGCCATTAGAGACCCAGTACTTC. Translated: CASSEEAGGPLETQYF.

V gene TRBV27 combines with J gene TRBJ2-3, with unresolved D. Trimming took off 3 bases at V and 6 bases at J, with 13 bases between the two ends. The germline V gene encodes CDR1 MNHEY and CDR2 SMNVEV (reference sequence). The CDR3 length is 14 residues. For the CDR3, the DNA is TGTGCCAGCAGTTTTGTCCCACCGCCGGATACGCAGTATTTT. Translated: CASSFVPPPDTQYF.

The genes are TRBV5-8 and TRBJ1-3; 8 bases line up with TRBD1. Trimming at V came to 2 bases and at J to 8 bases, leaving 3 bases not matched to a gene. The CDR3 spans 13 residues. Per the germline V gene, CDR1 is SGHTS and CDR2 is YDEGEE. Here the CDR3 DNA reads TGTGCCAGCAGCTTTGGGGGACAGGACACCATATATTTT. It yields the protein CASSFGGQDTIYF.

In DNA, the CDR3 is TGTGCCAGCAGCTTAAATGCATGGGTTTACAATGAGCAGTTCTTC. Translating it yields CASSLNAWVYNEQFF. The genes are TRBV11-1 and TRBJ2-1, with D unclear. The length of the CDR3 is 15 residues. Looked up from germline, CDR1 is SGHAT and CDR2 is FQDESV (reference sequence). Trimming stripped 2 bases from V and 4 bases from J, with 12 bases between.

V usage is TRBV5-5 and J usage is TRBJ1-5; 8 nucleotides align to TRBD1. Germline V gives CDR1 SGHKS, CDR2 YYEKEE (reference sequence). With V trimmed by 0 bases and J by 7 bases, 6 bases remained unmatched. This CDR3 has 15 amino acids. The CDR3 sequence is CASSLAPQGEQPQHF. The CDR3 DNA sequence: TGTGCCAGCAGCTTGGCCCCACAGGGGGAACAGCCCCAGCATTTT.

This clone occurred many times. V is TRBV5-6 and J is TRBJ2-5; D tentatively reads TRBD1 or TRBD2 (5 bases each). The V gene's germline CDR1 is SGHDT and CDR2 YYEEEE. Trimming left V 5 bases short and J 0 bases short, with 11 bases between. This CDR3 contains 14 residues. The CDR3 here is CASSPGTYQETQYF. The CDR3 DNA reads as TGTGCCAGCAGTCCCGGGACGTACCAAGAGACCCAGTACTTC.

V is TRBV10-3 and J is TRBJ2-7, with 7 positions matching TRBD2. The CDR3 contains 16 residues. Germline CDR1 reads ENHRY; CDR2 reads SYGVKD. Trimming took 5 bases from V and 0 from J; bases not matched to a gene: 10. DNA of the CDR3: TGTGCCATCAGTCCAATTACCGGGGGGTCCTCCTACGAGCAGTACTTC. Encoded protein: CAISPITGGSSYEQYF.